These 10 T cell receptor beta chains came from one sample sequenced in a study of cytotoxic CD8 clonotypes in ibrutinib-treated CLL. The data were produced by immunoSEQ multiplex PCR, yet TCRdb's version contains in-frame clones alone and is incomplete. The repertoire consists of 14,000 or so clones, with 52% occurring once and the leading ten covering under 35%. The sample in question was PBMCs, obtained at a roughly 25-month disease-progression time point, from a patient treated with ibrutinib. The receptor source for this set is a human donor with chronic lymphocytic leukemia.

Notes on this clone: In the same sample, other DNA sequences code for this CDR3. This chain uses TRBV9 with TRBJ2-2; D perhaps matches TRBD1 (6 bases). The germline CDR1 and CDR2 sequences are SGDLS and YYNGEE. The CDR3 is 16 amino acids. V lost 1 base and J 0 bases, leaving 10 bases between the germline ends. DNA of the CDR3: TGTGCCAGCAGCGTATCCGGGACAACGAACACCGGGGAGCTGTTTTTT. This codes for CASSVSGTTNTGELFF. Full variable domain (remainder filled in from reference TRBV9 and TRBJ2-2): DSGVTQTPKHLITATGQRVTLRCSPRSGDLSVYWYQQSLDQGLQFLIQYYNGEERAKGNILERFSAQQFPDLHSELNLSSLELGDSALYFCASSVSGTTNTGELFFGEGSRLTVL.

The chain combines TRBV7-8 with TRBJ2-7, with D possibly TRBD2 on 6 matching bases. Per germline, CDR1 SGHVS and CDR2 FQNEAQ. V was trimmed by 5 bases and J by 3 bases, leaving 14 bases between them. The CDR3 has 14 amino acids. For the CDR3, the DNA is TGTGCCAGCAGCCACGCGACTAGTGGCTACGAGCAGTACTTC. This sequence encodes CASSHATSGYEQYF.

This clone was seen just once. The V call is TRBV28, the J call TRBJ1-1, with 8 bases identical to TRBD1. J was trimmed by 5 bases and V by 6 bases; bases with no gene match: 14. Germline V gene sequence: CDR1 MDHEN, CDR2 SYDVKM. The CDR3 spans 16 residues. CDR3 amino acids: CASSSGQGGLRTEAFF. CDR3 DNA sequence: TGTGCCAGCAGCTCTGGACAGGGTGGGTTACGGACTGAAGCTTTCTTT.

This clone appeared a few times. The chain carries TRBV10-3 and TRBJ2-2; 9 bases fit TRBD1. Germline V gene data show CDR1 as ENHRY and CDR2 as SYGVKD. The CDR3 runs 16 residues. V lost 3 bases to trimming and J lost 6 bases; unmatched junction nucleotides: 8. The CDR3 protein is CAISDPDGTGSGELFF. CDR3 DNA: TGTGCCATCAGTGATCCCGATGGGACAGGGTCCGGGGAGCTGTTTTTT.

V gene TRBV25-1 combines with J gene TRBJ1-1; D perhaps matches TRBD1 (5 bases). The CDR3 has 15 residues. Per the germline V gene, CDR1 is MGHDK and CDR2 is SYGVNS. Trimming took off 0 bases at V and 1 base at J, with 9 bases between the two ends. CDR3 nucleotide sequence: TGTGCCAGCAGTGAATACCCAGGGCCGAACACTGAAGCTTTCTTT. Encoded protein: CASSEYPGPNTEAFF.

Turning to this clone: This same CDR3 is encoded by further DNA sequences in the sample. This chain links TRBV4-1 with TRBJ1-1, with 8 bases identical to TRBD1. Trimming cost V 0 bases and J 4 bases; bases outside gene matches: 4. The CDR3 runs to 15 residues. Germline values: CDR1 MGHRA, CDR2 YSYEKL. CDR3 sequence (DNA): TGCGCCAGCAGCCAAGATAGAGGACAGGGCACTGAAGCTTTCTTT. Protein product: CASSQDRGQGTEAFF.

This clone came up a few times. The chain recombines TRBV11-2 with TRBJ2-1; D is undetermined. With 4 bases removed from V and 4 bases from J, the gap between germline ends came to 5 bases. Germline V gene lookup returns CDR1 SGHAT and CDR2 FQNNGV. The CDR3 sequence is 12 residues long. The DNA of the CDR3 is TGTGCCAGCAGCTCTCAGTACAATGAGCAGTTCTTC. Protein product: CASSSQYNEQFF.

This clone is labeled medium-sized. This sequence joins TRBV2 and TRBJ2-7; D not resolved. The CDR3 is 11 residues long. Germline V lookup: CDR1 SNHLY, CDR2 FYNNEI. Trimming pared 4 bases from V and 2 bases from J, leaving 3 bases between. CDR3 in DNA: TGTGCCAGCAGTGTGGCCTACGAGCAGTACTTC. Protein product: CASSVAYEQYF.

This clone turned up a few times. The chain carries TRBV12-5 and TRBJ1-1, with 10 nucleotides matching TRBD1. This CDR3 spans 14 amino acids. Germline trimming cut 5 bases from V and 5 bases from J; bases unmatched to any gene: 5. The germline V gene has CDR1 LGHNT and CDR2 FRNRAP. CDR3 nucleotide sequence: TGTGCTAGTGGTCCGGGGACAGGGGCAACTGAAGCTTTCTTT. Translated, it gives CASGPGTGATEAFF.

This clone was observed once. The chain is built from TRBV5-6 and TRBJ1-2; D is ambiguous. Germline V gene lookup returns CDR1 SGHDT and CDR2 YYEEEE. V shed 0 bases and J shed 7 bases, with 7 bases lying between them. The CDR3 length is 12 residues. CDR3 sequence: CASSLGPSGYTF. In nucleotides, the CDR3 is TGTGCCAGCAGCTTGGGGCCATCTGGCTACACCTTC.